Sequencing of this T cell receptor beta chain was carried out in a study of long-term antiretroviral therapy in people with HIV. Study conclusions and caveats: CDR3 lengths in HIV samples spanned a narrower range than controls. Pre-ART clonal expansions dominated every time point's repertoire.

At survey level, the immunoSEQ assay was run in its v3.0 version. Sequencing was designed to cover roughly 35,000-55,000 T-cell genomes in each sample. The method was immunoSEQ multiplex PCR; TCRdb's version includes in-frame clones alone and lacks a portion of them. The data show tens of thousands of clones, roughly 95% seen once. Per germline, CDR1 SGHDN and CDR2 FVKESK. This CDR3 is built from 17 residues. V lost 1 base and J lost 4, with 19 bases in between. As concerns this clone: The antigen is unknown.

The rearrangement joins TRBV14 to TRBJ1-1; perhaps TRBD1 as D (5 bases). Sequencing used unsorted PBMCs, obtained 3.7 years after starting antiretroviral therapy. The TCR comes from a woman aged 45-65 years with HIV. The CDR3 coding sequence is TGTGCCAGCAGCCAAGGGCAGGACATGACGAGTGGCACTGAAGCTTTCTTT. Residues: CASSQGQDMTSGTEAFF. Together with reference TRBV14 and TRBJ1-1, the CDR3 gives the full variable domain: EAGVTQFPSHSVIEKGQTVTLRCDPISGHDNLYWYRRVMGKEIKFLLHFVKESKQDESGMPNNRFLAERTGGTYSTLKVQPAELEDSGVYFCASSQGQDMTSGTEAFFGQGTRLTVV.